The rows below give T cell receptor beta chains drawn from one sample of a study of cytomegalovirus exposure and HLA in healthy donors. TCRdb keeps only in-frame clones here, not all; method: immunoSEQ multiplex PCR. Seen here are around 87,000 clones, 81% observed once, and the top ten hold 1.2%. The material sequenced was PBMCs. Source of these receptors: a girl aged 2 to 10 in good health and CMV-seropositive. Each CDR3 is given with its conserved first and last residue. Each record gives: CDR3 protein, CDR3 DNA, V gene, clone size, D gene, J gene. D genes are given only for firm matches. Size values are once, few and many counts, or a class for expanded clones, and some rows have none.

CDR3: CASSLRGLAGDNEQFF
DNA: TGTGCCAGCAGCTTACGCGGACTAGCGGGAGACAATGAGCAGTTCTTC
V: TRBV7-3
size: -
D: TRBD2
J: TRBJ2-1

CDR3: CASSQRGREQYF
DNA: TGTGCCAGCAGCCAAAGAGGGAGGGAGCAGTACTTC
V: TRBV4-2
size: -
D: -
J: TRBJ2-7

CDR3: CASSPPHSWREDQETQYF
DNA: TGTGCCAGCAGCCCACCCCACTCATGGCGGGAGGACCAAGAGACCCAGTACTTC
V: TRBV5-6
size: -
D: TRBD2
J: TRBJ2-5

CDR3: CASSPGQGTPWADTQYF
DNA: TGTGCCAGCAGCCCCGGACAGGGGACCCCCTGGGCAGATACGCAGTATTTT
V: TRBV7-6
size: -
D: TRBD1
J: TRBJ2-3

CDR3: CASSQRLEIHTEAFF
DNA: TGTGCCAGCAGCCAAAGGCTGGAGATACACACTGAAGCTTTCTTT
V: TRBV4-2
size: once
D: -
J: TRBJ1-1

CDR3: CSVTETEAGELFF
DNA: TGCAGCGTGACTGAAACGGAGGCCGGGGAGCTGTTTTTT
V: TRBV29-1
size: few
D: -
J: TRBJ2-2

CDR3: CASSSISTSGRAGEQFF
DNA: TGTGCCAGCAGTTCCATATCGACTAGCGGGAGGGCCGGTGAGCAGTTCTTC
V: TRBV27
size: -
D: TRBD2
J: TRBJ2-1

CDR3: CASSEGQTDTQYF
DNA: TGTGCCAGCAGCGAGGGACAGACAGATACGCAGTATTTT
V: TRBV9
size: -
D: TRBD1
J: TRBJ2-3

CDR3: CASSPGGSGSGSEQYF
DNA: TGCGCCAGCAGCCCGGGGGGGAGCGGGAGTGGGAGCGAGCAGTACTTC
V: TRBV4-3
size: -
D: TRBD2
J: TRBJ2-7

CDR3: CASSDRTVYGYTF
DNA: TGTGCCAGCAGTGACCGGACAGTTTATGGCTACACCTTC
V: TRBV25-1
size: -
D: -
J: TRBJ1-2

CDR3: CASRPTGVTDTQYF
DNA: TGTGCCAGCAGACCAACAGGGGTCACAGATACGCAGTATTTT
V: TRBV28
size: -
D: TRBD1
J: TRBJ2-3